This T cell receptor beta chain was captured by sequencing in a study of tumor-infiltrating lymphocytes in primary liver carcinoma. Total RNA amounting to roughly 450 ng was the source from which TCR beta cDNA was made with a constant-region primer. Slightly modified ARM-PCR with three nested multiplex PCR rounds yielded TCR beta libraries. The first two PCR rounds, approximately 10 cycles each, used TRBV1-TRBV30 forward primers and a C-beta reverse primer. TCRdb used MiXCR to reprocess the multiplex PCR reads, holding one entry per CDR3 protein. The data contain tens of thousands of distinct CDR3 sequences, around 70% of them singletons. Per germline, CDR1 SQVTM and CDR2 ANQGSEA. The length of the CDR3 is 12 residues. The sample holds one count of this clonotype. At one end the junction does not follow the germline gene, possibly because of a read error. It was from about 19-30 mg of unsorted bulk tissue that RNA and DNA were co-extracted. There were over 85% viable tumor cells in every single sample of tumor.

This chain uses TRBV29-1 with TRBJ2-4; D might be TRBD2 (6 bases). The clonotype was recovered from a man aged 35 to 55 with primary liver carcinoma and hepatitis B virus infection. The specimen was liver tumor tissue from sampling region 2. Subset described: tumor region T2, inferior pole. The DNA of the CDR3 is TGCATCGTAATTCGCGGGCGGGGCATTCAATATTTC. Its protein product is CIVIRGRGIQYF.